These T cell receptor beta chains were read from a single sample in a study of blood T cell repertoires in COVID-19. Sequenced by immunoSEQ multiplex PCR; TCRdb stores in-frame clones only, minus some. Among under 300,000 clones listed, approximately 92% were seen once. The sample was PBMCs or T cells enriched from blood (not recorded which). The receptors come from a woman between 18 and 30 years old who had recovered from COVID-19. Each CDR3 is given without its conserved first and last residue.

J gene | CDR3 length | V gene | CDR3 protein
TRBJ1-2 | 12 | TRBV4-1 | ASSSLSGDYGYT
TRBJ2-6 | 12 | TRBV6-5 | ASSYSLRANVLT
TRBJ1-1 | 11 | TRBV19 | ASRVGQHTEAF
TRBJ2-7 | 11 | TRBV24-1 | ATSGSLQYEQY
TRBJ2-1 | 13 | TRBV6-9 | ASSMDTGLVNEQF
TRBJ1-1 | 13 | TRBV21-1 | ASSKLTFLNTEAF
TRBJ1-5 | 14 | TRBV6-1 | ASSGDSRISNQPQH
TRBJ2-7 | 13 | TRBV5-4 | ARCSSSGGVHEQY
TRBJ1-1 | 13 | TRBV11-2 | ASSLRGQSGTEAF
TRBJ2-7 | 11 | TRBV18 | ASSPGQYYEQY
TRBJ2-3 | 14 | TRBV18 | ASSEGQGALGDTQY
TRBJ1-3 | 13 | TRBV4-1 | ASSQGADSGNTIY
TRBJ2-7 | 13 | TRBV5-1 | ASSLAQGASYEQY
TRBJ2-5 | 12 | TRBV24-1 | ATSDRTEQETQY
TRBJ2-1 | 13 | TRBV2 | ASSVSGTGRNEQF
TRBJ1-4 | 13 | TRBV2 | ASKWGVEANEKLF
TRBJ2-1 | 11 | TRBV3-1/TRBV3-2 | ASSRDRHNEQF
TRBJ1-2 | 13 | TRBV10-3 | AISESRDGDYGYT
TRBJ2-7 | 11 | TRBV6-5 | ANLSSRAYEQY
TRBJ1-1 | 13 | TRBV9 | ASREGTGGSTEAF
TRBJ2-1 | 14 | TRBV4-2 | ASSQVSLADYNEQF
TRBJ1-4 | 12 | TRBV3-1/TRBV3-2 | ASSPSTGAEKLF
TRBJ1-1 | 14 | TRBV3-1/TRBV3-2 | ASSHAIRAGRTEAF
TRBJ2-3 | 14 | TRBV7-9 | ASSAGVNYPTDTQY
TRBJ2-5 | 13 | TRBV19 | ASSTGLAGQETQY
TRBJ1-6 | 12 | TRBV7-2 | ASRAGGSNSPLH
TRBJ1-1 | 11 | TRBV5-1 | ASRLDRNTEAF
TRBJ2-1 | 11 | TRBV5-1 | ASSLVDYNEQF
TRBJ1-2 | 10 | TRBV6-5 | ASSSTEYGYT
TRBJ1-1 | 15 | TRBV14 | ASSQNPDSPLNTEAF
TRBJ2-7 | 12 | TRBV5-8 | ASSLMFIGDEQY
TRBJ1-5 | 13 | TRBV12-5 | ASGSGQGVSQPQH
TRBJ1-1 | 11 | TRBV2 | ASSSQGNTEAF
TRBJ2-5 | 16 | TRBV5-4 | ASSLGRTSGGVGETQY
TRBJ1-1 | 12 | TRBV5-6 | ASSGDMRDTEAF
TRBJ1-1 | 12 | TRBV10-2 | ASSESPGGTEAF
TRBJ2-1 | 15 | TRBV5-1 | ASSSSASGGPYNEQF
TRBJ1-6 | 12 | TRBV2 | ASSTGTARSPLH
TRBJ1-2 | 14 | TRBV5-1 | ASSLVGTGATYGYT
TRBJ2-5 | 12 | TRBV5-1 | ASSPASPEETQY
TRBJ1-4 | 12 | TRBV6-5 | ASSYGQGAEKLF
TRBJ1-5 | 13 | TRBV2 | ASRGQGVRNQPQH
TRBJ2-7 | 10 | TRBV2 | ASSDEPREQY
TRBJ2-3 | 11 | TRBV7-9 | ASSPPYRDTQY
TRBJ1-2 | 9 | TRBV7-9 | ATERGLGYT
TRBJ2-7 | 11 | TRBV18 | ASSLRGSYEQY
TRBJ1-2 | 14 | TRBV4-2 | ASSQESGGLNYGYT